The T cell receptor (beta chain) described here comes from a study of CD4+ T cells in melanoma. The protocol was immunoSEQ multiplex PCR, while the TCRdb copy is restricted to in-frame clones and leaves out a portion. The sample lists about 110,000 clones; 92% were seen once. The CDR3 has 13 residues. Trimming removed 4 bases from V and 2 bases from J, with 8 bases in between. Looked up from germline, CDR1 is SGHDT and CDR2 is YYEEEE. The rearrangement uses TRBV5-6 and TRBJ2-3, with D uncertain. The receptor's source is a human donor with melanoma. Sequencing used peripheral blood. The CDR3 region has the DNA TGTGCCAGCAGCACGACTGTCACAGATACGCAGTATTTT. This codes for CASSTTVTDTQYF.